This T cell receptor beta chain was retrieved from a study of identical twins. Study-wide points: Partial confounding of zero-insertion analyses by invariant MAIT and iNKT cells was possible.

TCRdb re-derived calls from the 5' RACE reads in MiXCR, one entry per CDR3 protein. The sample includes approximately 680,000 distinct CDR3 sequences, roughly 7.1% of them seen just once. V was cut by 6 bases and J by 3 bases, with 18 bases left in between. CDR1 MNHEY and CDR2 SVGEGT come from the germline V gene. This CDR3 spans 15 amino acids. Comment on this clonotype: The antigen is not known.

This sample also appeared in a second study, on yellow fever vaccine responses in identical twins.

The sequenced sample consisted of PBMCs. The rearrangement joins TRBV6-2 or TRBV6-3 to TRBJ2-7; D might be TRBD2 (6 bases). The clonotype comes from a woman under 30 in good health. CDR3 sequence reads: CASRSAGRVDYEQYF. In DNA form, the CDR3 reads TGTGCCAGCAGGTCCGCGGGACGGGTCGACTACGAGCAGTACTTC.